A single sample gave rise to the 23 T cell receptor beta chains below, sequenced in a study of blood T cell repertoires in COVID-19. Libraries were prepared by immunoSEQ multiplex PCR; TCRdb keeps only in-frame clonotypes and omits some of them. The top ten hold 2.1% of the sample, which has about 250,000 clones, around 91% seen once. Sequenced: peripheral blood. The receptors originated from a woman aged 55-69 years with COVID-19, enrolled during active disease.

This chain joins TRBV19 and TRBJ2-7; no firm D call. The germline gives CDR1 LNHDA, CDR2 SQIVND (reference sequence). The CDR3 runs 13 residues. V shed 6 bases and J shed 7 bases, with 16 bases lying between them. The CDR3: CASSRGPAEEQYF. As DNA, the CDR3 is TGTGCCAGTAGCCGAGGTCCGGCAGAAGAGCAGTACTTC.

The chain joins TRBV5-8 to TRBJ1-3; 7 bases map to TRBD1. Trimming cost V 2 bases and J 0 bases; bases outside gene matches: 5. CDR1 is SGHTS and CDR2 is YDEGEE in the germline V gene. The CDR3 has 16 amino acids. CDR3 in amino acids: CASSFTGDSSGNTIYF. The CDR3 DNA reads TGTGCCAGCAGCTTCACAGGGGACAGCTCTGGAAACACCATATATTTT.

V is TRBV21-1 and J is TRBJ2-7; the table's D call, TRBD1, has no DNA check behind it. TRBV21-1 is described as a pseudogene. CDR3 size: 17 residues. This CDR3 reads CASSESRQGESPYEQYF. The CDR3 bases are TGTGCCAGCAGCGAATCACGACAGGGTGAATCCCCCTACGAGCAGTACTTC.

V gene TRBV28 combines with J gene TRBJ1-3, with 8 bases matching TRBD1. Germline V gene data show CDR1 as MDHEN and CDR2 as SYDVKM. V gave up 4 bases and J gave up 4 bases; unmatched junction bases: 6. This CDR3 is built from 15 residues. The CDR3 reads CASSSQGAEGNTIYF. The CDR3 nucleotides are TGTGCCAGCAGTTCTCAGGGGGCTGAAGGAAACACCATATATTTT.

This clone was counted once. The CDR3 region has the DNA TGTGCCAGCAGACTAGCGGGTCCCTACAATGAGCAGTTCTTC. Its protein is CASRLAGPYNEQFF. The chain employs TRBV7-9 and TRBJ2-1; 9 bases line up with TRBD2. The CDR3 extends over 14 amino acids. V lost 6 bases to trimming and J lost 2 bases; unmatched junction nucleotides: 2. Germline V gene sequence: CDR1 SEHNR, CDR2 FQNEAQ (reference sequence).

This clone was recorded once. This chain connects TRBV9 to TRBJ2-5, with TRBD2 identical over 10 bases. The germline CDR1 and CDR2 sequences are SGDLS and YYNGEE. CDR3 length equals 16 residues. V lost 0 bases, J lost 4 bases, and 6 bases stayed unmatched. The CDR3 sequence is CASSVGASGGAETQYF. CDR3 nucleotides: TGTGCCAGCAGCGTAGGTGCCAGCGGGGGGGCAGAGACCCAGTACTTC.

The J gene is TRBJ1-1, the V gene TRBV7-2; weak D call: TRBD1 (6 bases). V gave up 4 bases and J gave up 0 bases, with 21 bases separating them. This CDR3 is 18 amino acids long. In germline, CDR1 is SGHTA, CDR2 FQGNSA. CDR3 region: CASSSPRRGQSMNTEAFF. The CDR3 DNA follows: TGTGCCAGCAGCTCGCCGCGGCGCGGACAGTCTATGAACACTGAAGCTTTCTTT.

J is TRBJ1-5 and V is TRBV30; perhaps TRBD1 as D (6 bases). CDR1 is GTSNPN and CDR2 is SVGIG in the germline V gene (reference sequence). V was shortened by 1 base and J by 4 bases, with 11 bases between the two germline ends. The CDR3 sequence is 14 residues long. This CDR3 reads CAWSGTRGNQPQHF. The CDR3 bases are TGTGCCTGGAGTGGAACCAGGGGTAATCAGCCCCAGCATTTT.

This chain joins TRBV3-1 (or the pseudogene TRBV3-2) and TRBJ2-1; 11 bases are shared with TRBD1. J gave up 8 bases and V 0 bases, and 6 bases lay outside the gene matches. The CDR3 covers 16 residues. Germline lookup yields CDR1 LGHDT and CDR2 YNNKEL (reference sequence). The CDR3 protein is CASSQEDRGPSDEQFF. CDR3 coding DNA: TGTGCCAGCAGCCAAGAGGACAGGGGGCCCTCGGATGAGCAGTTCTTC.

The genes are TRBV19 and TRBJ1-5; TRBD1 is a possible D gene (6 bases). CDR1 is LNHDA and CDR2 is SQIVND in the germline V gene (reference sequence). The V and J ends lost 5 bases and 0 bases respectively, with 20 bases between them. CDR3 length: 18 amino acids. CDR3 amino acids: CASSAPGQSLGSNQPQHF. CDR3 DNA sequence: TGTGCCAGTAGTGCCCCCGGACAGTCCTTGGGTAGCAATCAGCCCCAGCATTTT.

The V call is TRBV6-5, the J call TRBJ2-7; possible D gene TRBD1, 6 bases. V lost 6 bases and J lost 6, with 15 bases in between. CDR3 size: 13 residues. The germline gives CDR1 MNHEY, CDR2 SVGAGI. CDR3 amino acids: CASRAAQGGEQYF. The DNA of the CDR3 is TGTGCCAGCAGGGCGGCACAGGGTGGCGAGCAGTACTTC.

The chain carries TRBV7-2 and TRBJ2-3; 9 bases match TRBD2. The V segment lost 10 bases and the J segment 1 base; nucleotides outside the gene matches: 9. The CDR3 is 15 residues long. Germline CDR1 is SGHTA and CDR2 is FQGNSA. CDR3 residues: CATQRLAERTDTQYF. Here the CDR3 DNA reads TGTGCCACCCAGAGACTAGCGGAACGCACAGATACGCAGTATTTT.

The V and J genes are TRBV11-2 and TRBJ1-6, with 7 bases fitting TRBD1. The germline gives CDR1 SGHAT, CDR2 FQNNGV. J lost 4 bases, V lost 3 bases, and 0 bases had no gene match. The CDR3 runs to 14 residues. CDR3 in DNA: TGTGCCAGCAGCTTGGACAGGTATAATTCACCCCTCCACTTT. Translation gives CASSLDRYNSPLHF.

V usage is TRBV9 and J usage is TRBJ2-1, with 9 bases matching TRBD1. In germline, CDR1 is SGDLS, CDR2 YYNGEE. V lost 0 bases to trimming and J lost 10 bases; unmatched junction nucleotides: 5. This CDR3 region has 14 residues. Written as DNA, the CDR3 is TGTGCCAGCAGCGTAGGACAGGGGGTCTTCGAGCAGTTCTTC. Translating it yields CASSVGQGVFEQFF. Full variable domain (outside the CDR3, taken from reference TRBV9 and TRBJ2-1): DSGVTQTPKHLITATGQRVTLRCSPRSGDLSVYWYQQSLDQGLQFLIQYYNGEERAKGNILERFSAQQFPDLHSELNLSSLELGDSALYFCASSVGQGVFEQFFGPGTRLTVL.

This chain connects TRBV11-2 to TRBJ2-1; 8 bases align to TRBD1. The CDR3 has 15 amino acids. The ends lost 5 bases at V and 3 bases at J; junction bases unmatched: 6. CDR1 and CDR2 (germline): SGHAT, FQNNGV. CDR3 sequence (DNA): TGTGCCAGCAGCCCGCAGGGGGCGCACTACAATGAGCAGTTCTTC. It specifies CASSPQGAHYNEQFF. The entire variable domain, with the rest obtained from reference TRBV11-2 and TRBJ2-1, is as follows: EAGVAQSPRYKIIEKRQSVAFWCNPISGHATLYWYQQILGQGPKLLIQFQNNGVVDDSQLPKDRFSAERLKGVDSTLKIQPAKLEDSAVYLCASSPQGAHYNEQFFGPGTRLTVL.

This clone was seen once. V usage is TRBV27 and J usage is TRBJ2-2; no definite D call. This CDR3 is 13 amino acids long. Germline V gene data show CDR1 as MNHEY and CDR2 as SMNVEV (reference sequence). Trimming cost V 4 bases and J 0 bases, with 3 bases left between them. The DNA of the CDR3 is TGTGCCAGCAGTTCTACGAACACCGGGGAGCTGTTTTTT. This encodes CASSSTNTGELFF.

This clone was seen a single time. The rearrangement joins TRBV5-1 to TRBJ2-4; D is ambiguous. V dropped 1 base and J dropped 0 bases, with 5 bases sitting between them. CDR3 length: 14 amino acids. Germline V CDR1 and CDR2: SGHRS, YFSETQ. The DNA of the CDR3 is TGCGCCAGCAGCTTGTCCCTAGCCAAAAACATTCAGTACTTC. The encoded protein is CASSLSLAKNIQYF.

Notes on this clone: A junction end diverges from the germline sequence, so it may reflect a read error. CDR3 sequence reads: CASSLTGFYGQYF. Written as DNA, the CDR3 is TGTGCCAGCAGCTTAACAGGGTTCTACGGGCAGTACTTC. The rearrangement joins TRBV5-5 to TRBJ2-7; a weak D match, TRBD1 (6 bases). Germline CDR1 is SGHKS and CDR2 is YYEKEE (reference sequence). The CDR3 totals 13 residues.

The chain couples TRBV20-1 to TRBJ1-4; D is undetermined. CDR1 is DFQATT, CDR2 SNEGSKA, per germline (reference sequence). This CDR3 spans 12 amino acids. Trimming pared 3 bases from V and 8 bases from J, leaving 10 bases between. The CDR3, as DNA: TGCAGTGCTAGTGCGTTTTCGGAAAAACTGTTTTTT. It codes for CSASAFSEKLFF.

This sequence joins TRBV9 and TRBJ1-5, with D possibly matching TRBD1 (5 bases). Germline-derived CDR1 and CDR2 are SGDLS and YYNGEE. The CDR3 contains 14 residues. V dropped 0 bases and J dropped 7 bases, with 11 bases sitting between them. CDR3 nucleotides: TGTGCCAGCAGCGTAGCTTCGGGGGAGCAGCCCCAGCATTTT. Protein: CASSVASGEQPQHF.

This chain links TRBV7-9 with TRBJ1-4; 7 nucleotides agree with TRBD1. With 6 bases clipped from V and 6 bases from J, the junction kept 4 bases outside the gene matches. The CDR3 consists of 13 residues. CDR1 is SEHNR and CDR2 is FQNEAQ in the germline V gene (reference sequence). The CDR3 reads CASRRQGDEKLFF. The CDR3 nucleotides read TGTGCCAGCAGGCGACAGGGAGATGAAAAACTGTTTTTT. Full variable domain (rest looked up from reference TRBV7-9 and TRBJ1-4): DTGVSQNPRHKITKRGQNVTFRCDPISEHNRLYWYRQTLGQGPEFLTYFQNEAQLEKSRLLSDRFSAERPKGSFSTLEIQRTEQGDSAMYLCASRRQGDEKLFFGSGTQLSVL.

V usage is TRBV7-9 and J usage is TRBJ2-1; D ambiguous. Germline V gene data show CDR1 as SEHNR and CDR2 as FQNEAQ (reference sequence). CDR3 length: 15 residues. Trimming removed 3 bases from V and 1 base from J, with 10 bases in between. CDR3 in amino acids: CASSFRLDSYNEQFF. The CDR3 DNA sequence: TGTGCCAGCAGCTTTCGACTCGATTCCTACAATGAGCAGTTCTTC.

V and J are TRBV4-3 and TRBJ1-6; D possibly corresponds to TRBD1 (6 bases). This CDR3 is 15 amino acids long. The V end lost 5 bases, the J end lost 0 bases, and 8 bases lay between the germline ends. The germline V gene has CDR1 LGHNA and CDR2 YSLEER. The CDR3 region is CASSDRSSYNSPLHF. In nucleotides, the CDR3 is TGCGCCAGCAGCGACAGGAGCTCCTATAATTCACCCCTCCACTTT.